The next 9 T cell receptor beta chains were all read from a single sample in a study of radiotherapy plus CTLA-4 blockade in lung cancer. This table comes from immunoSEQ multiplex PCR, and its TCRdb copy is limited to in-frame clones, with some not included. The table has roughly 120,000 clones, roughly 86% seen once. The input for sequencing was peripheral blood, taken from a patient treated with radiotherapy plus ipilimumab. Receptors originate from a human donor with non-small cell lung cancer that progressed on radiotherapy plus ipilimumab. Some clones in this sample may be carry-over from other donors' samples.

The chain couples TRBV4-1 to TRBJ1-2; weak D call: TRBD1 (5 bases). The germline gives CDR1 MGHRA, CDR2 YSYEKL. The CDR3 spans 17 residues. Trimming cost V 2 bases and J 2 bases, with 18 bases left between them. The CDR3 loop is CASSQTRTDTTNYGYTF. The CDR3 DNA reads as TGCGCCAGCAGCCAAACCCGGACGGACACAACCAACTATGGCTACACCTTC.

The gene calls are TRBV27 and TRBJ1-5, with D perhaps matching TRBD1 (6 bases). CDR3 length: 14 amino acids. In germline, CDR1 is MNHEY, CDR2 SMNVEV (reference sequence). V lost 6 bases, J lost 7 bases, and 16 bases lay in between. The chain's CDR3 is CASSFDRNIQPQHF. CDR3 nucleotide sequence: TGTGCCAGCAGCTTCGACAGGAATATCCAGCCCCAGCATTTT.

V usage is TRBV10-3 and J usage is TRBJ1-2; TRBD1 might be the D (5 bases). Trimming removed 4 bases at V and 5 bases at J, with 11 bases between. The CDR3 loop spans 13 amino acids. Germline CDR1 ENHRY, CDR2 SYGVKD. The CDR3 coding sequence is TGTGCCATCAGTGGGTCCCAGGGATATGGCTACACCTTC. It specifies CAISGSQGYGYTF.

This clone was picked up one time. The V gene is TRBV5-1, the J gene TRBJ1-4, with 9 bases fitting TRBD1. In germline, CDR1 is SGHRS, CDR2 YFSETQ. This CDR3 has 15 amino acids. The V gene end was trimmed by 4 bases and the J gene end by 4 bases; junction bases not matched to a gene: 5. CDR3 region: CASSITGGINEKLFF. Written as DNA, the CDR3 is TGCGCCAGCAGCATAACAGGGGGCATTAATGAAAAACTGTTTTTT.

This clone has a handful of counts. This rearrangement joins TRBV4-3 to TRBJ1-4, with D possibly being TRBD1 (6 bases). Germline V gene sequence: CDR1 LGHNA, CDR2 YSLEER. This CDR3 is built from 18 residues. V was clipped by 5 bases and J by 8 bases, with 27 bases between them. The CDR3 sequence: CASSGLGGEVVQGEKLFF. In DNA, the CDR3 is TGCGCCAGCAGCGGACTAGGGGGGGAGGTAGTCCAGGGCGAAAAACTGTTTTTT.

The rearrangement joins TRBV18 to TRBJ1-4; maybe TRBD1 (5 bases). Germline CDR1 KGHSH, CDR2 LQKENI. The CDR3 runs to 15 residues. The V end lost 2 bases, the J end lost 6 bases, and 13 bases lay between the germline ends. The CDR3 sequence is CASSPRAGNYEKLFF. CDR3 DNA sequence: TGTGCCAGCTCACCAAGGGCAGGGAACTATGAAAAACTGTTTTTT.

This chain connects TRBV29-1 to TRBJ1-1; possibly TRBD1 for D (6 bases). V shed 4 bases and J shed 4 bases, with 10 bases lying between them. The CDR3 sequence is 12 residues long. Germline-derived CDR1 and CDR2 are SQVTM and ANQGSEA. For the CDR3, the DNA is TGCAGCGTTGTCCAGGGGAGCACTGAAGCTTTCTTT. Its protein is CSVVQGSTEAFF.

The table lists this clone with a count of one. The gene calls are TRBV7-8 and TRBJ2-6; TRBD1 is a possible D gene (5 bases). The length of the CDR3 is 18 residues. Trimming took off 1 base at V and 0 bases at J, with 13 bases between the two ends. In germline, CDR1 is SGHVS, CDR2 FQNEAQ. The CDR3 region is CASSLVQGSFSGANVLTF. CDR3 bases: TGTGCCAGCAGCTTAGTGCAGGGATCATTCTCTGGGGCCAACGTCCTGACTTTC.

This clone came up once. The rearrangement joins TRBV27 to TRBJ2-7; perhaps TRBD1 as D (6 bases). The CDR3 runs 15 residues. Per germline, CDR1 MNHEY and CDR2 SMNVEV (reference sequence). Trimming took off 4 bases at V and 0 bases at J, with 13 bases between the two ends. DNA for the CDR3: TGTGCCAGCAGTTACAGGGCTTGGAGCTCCTACGAGCAGTACTTC. Its protein is CASSYRAWSSYEQYF.